The text below deals with one T cell receptor (beta chain). Source study methods: Quantification of nucleated cells was approximated via reference gene primer amplification. Here immunoSEQ multiplex PCR was the method, and the copy in TCRdb shows in-frame clones only, minus some. V, J and clone size derive from that table, while D and trimming were established from the DNA sequence. The sample lists fewer than 85,000 clones; roughly four fifths were seen once. The length of the CDR3 is 16 residues. Trimming at V came to 4 bases and at J to 0 bases, leaving 5 bases not matched to a gene. Germline lookup yields CDR1 MNHNS and CDR2 SASEGT. The sample belongs to a study of blood T cell repertoires in COVID-19. On the study more broadly: Spain, Italy and the United States supplied samples that represented acute and convalescent COVID-19. Sources were T cells, B-cell-depleted T cells, or PBMCs; the material itself was cDNA or gDNA.

V is TRBV6-1 and J is TRBJ1-5; 8 bases are a match to TRBD1. The TCR comes from a woman of 80 years or more with active or convalescent COVID-19. The sequencing sample was made of peripheral blood. The CDR3 loop reads CASSGSDRVSNQPQHF. As DNA, the CDR3 is TGTGCCAGCAGTGGCTCGGACAGGGTTAGCAATCAGCCCCAGCATTTT.